This T cell receptor beta chain is from a study of T cells in localized non-small cell lung cancer. Study-level points and caveats: Out of the top 100 tumor clones, a median 57 were seen in adjacent lung. In the blood, greater T cell density corresponded to longer overall survival.

The protocol was immunoSEQ multiplex PCR, while the TCRdb copy is restricted to in-frame clones and leaves out a portion. The sample consists of tens of thousands of clones, around 90% of them appearing once. On this clone itself: Its cognate antigen is unknown.

Sequenced material: peripheral blood, taken before any cancer treatment. The clonotype originates from a male donor older than 55 with stage I squamous cell lung carcinoma.

CDR3 sequence reads: CASSLRTGSGELFF. The CDR3 nucleotides are TGTGCCAGCAGCTTGAGGACAGGGTCCGGGGAGCTGTTTTTT. The chain carries TRBV7-2 and TRBJ2-2; TRBD1 agrees at 8 bases. The V gene end was trimmed by 3 bases and the J gene end by 6 bases; junction bases not matched to a gene: 3. The germline gives CDR1 SGHTA, CDR2 FQGNSA. The CDR3 extends over 14 amino acids.